This T cell receptor (beta chain) is from a study of graft-versus-host responses after intestinal transplantation. Study-wide results and caveats: Recipient marrow showed GvH clones, some seen first in ileum or blood. Allograft clonal ratios (graft-versus-host to host-versus-graft) were high in patients who had graft-donor T cell macrochimerism.

The CDR3 is 13 amino acids. V gave up 0 bases and J gave up 8 bases, with 10 bases separating them. The data were produced by immunoSEQ multiplex PCR, yet TCRdb's version contains in-frame clones alone and is incomplete. The sample has approximately 90,000 clones; roughly 90% are singletons. The table lists this clone with a count of one. Its antigen remains unknown. The specimen was unstimulated CD4+ T cells sorted from spleen or lymph node cells, collected before transplant. The gene calls are TRBV6-7 and TRBJ1-1, with TRBD1 as a possible D gene (6 bases). TRBV6-7 is identified as an open reading frame with a role that is uncertain. This clonotype originated in a human donor who was the organ donor for an intestinal transplant. Written as DNA, the CDR3 is TGTGCCAGCAGTTACTCGAGGGGGGGGGAAGCTTTCTTT. This sequence encodes CASSYSRGGEAFF.